This TCR beta chain was sequenced during a study of T cell responses to AZD1222 COVID-19 vaccine. TCRdb's copy holds only in-frame clones and misses some; the assay was immunoSEQ multiplex PCR. The sample holds fewer than 150,000 clones, more than 70% seen once. Germline CDR1 MNHEY, CDR2 SVGAGI. V trimming: 6 bases; J trimming: 9 bases; junction bases outside the gene matches: 8. CDR3 length equals 13 residues. With regard to this clone: Its antigen is undetermined.

Findings and caveats of the study: Possibly, clonal diversity was underestimated; donors were largely white British and included more females.

The genes are TRBV6-5 and TRBJ2-7; 10 bases map to TRBD1. The sequence came from an adult who received the AZD1222 COVID-19 vaccine. The specimen comprised peripheral blood, sampled 28 days after the second AZD1222 dose. In DNA form, the CDR3 reads TGTGCCAGCAGCCCCCGACAGGGGGCATCGCAGTACTTC. It yields the protein CASSPRQGASQYF.